In this sample, the clone carrying this TCR beta chain turned up many times. The listed genes are named as in mouse. Sequencing ends 4 residues short of the CDR3 end; the germline J gene provides the rest. This record comes from a study of CD8+ T cells in alopecia areata. V lost 0 bases to trimming and J lost 5 bases; unmatched junction nucleotides: 7. Germline V gives CDR1 NNHDY, CDR2 SYVADS. This CDR3 is built from 16 residues. Reverse transcription of extracted RNA yielded cDNA, which provided the sequencing template. Generated by immunoSEQ multiplex PCR, the TCRdb table keeps only in-frame clones and is missing some. This set yields over 100,000 clones and no singletons; the top ten hold around 20%.

The TCR comes from a C3H/HeJ mouse with alopecia areata. Strain MHC haplotype: H2-k. The sample comprised lesional skin. The rearrangement joins TRBV13-3 to TRBJ2-1; 8 nucleotides agree with TRBD2. Partial CDR3 DNA: TGTGCCAGCAGTGATGCCCTGGGGGGAGATGATGCT. Amino acids: CASSDALGGDDA. The complete CDR3 protein is CASSDALGGDDAEQFF.